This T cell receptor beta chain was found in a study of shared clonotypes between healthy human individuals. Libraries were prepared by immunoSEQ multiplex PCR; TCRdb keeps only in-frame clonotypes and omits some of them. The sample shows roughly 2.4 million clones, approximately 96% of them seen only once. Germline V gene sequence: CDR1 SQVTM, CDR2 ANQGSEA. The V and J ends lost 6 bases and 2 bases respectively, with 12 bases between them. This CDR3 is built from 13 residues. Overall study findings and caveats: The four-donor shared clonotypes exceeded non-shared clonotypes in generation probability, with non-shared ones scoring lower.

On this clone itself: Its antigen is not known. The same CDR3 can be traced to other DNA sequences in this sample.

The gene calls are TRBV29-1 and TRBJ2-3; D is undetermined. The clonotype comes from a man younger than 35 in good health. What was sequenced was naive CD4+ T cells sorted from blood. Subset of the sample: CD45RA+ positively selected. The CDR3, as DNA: TGCAGCGTGGACCGAGACTTCACAGATACGCAGTATTTT. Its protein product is CSVDRDFTDTQYF.